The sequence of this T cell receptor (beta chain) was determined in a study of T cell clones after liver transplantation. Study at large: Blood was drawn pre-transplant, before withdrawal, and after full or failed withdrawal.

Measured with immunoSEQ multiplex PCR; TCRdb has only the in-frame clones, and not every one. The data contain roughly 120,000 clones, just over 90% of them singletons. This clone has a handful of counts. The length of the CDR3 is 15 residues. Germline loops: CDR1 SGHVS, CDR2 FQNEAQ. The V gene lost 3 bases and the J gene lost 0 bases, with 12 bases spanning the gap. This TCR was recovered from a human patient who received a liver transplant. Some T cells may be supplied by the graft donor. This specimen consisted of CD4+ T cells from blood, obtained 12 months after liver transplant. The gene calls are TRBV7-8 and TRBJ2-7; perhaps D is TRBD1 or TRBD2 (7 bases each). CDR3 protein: CASSLREGASYEQYF. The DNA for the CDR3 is TGTGCCAGCAGCTTGAGGGAGGGGGCCTCCTACGAGCAGTACTTC.